Below, 26 T cell receptor beta chains from the same sample are listed, as sequenced in a study of blood T cell repertoires in COVID-19. The table came from immunoSEQ multiplex PCR; TCRdb's copy has only in-frame clones and leaves some out. The data show about 120,000 clones, 80% to 90% seen once. What was sequenced was peripheral blood. These receptors originate from a woman aged 65 to 85 with acute or convalescent COVID-19.

The rearrangement uses TRBV5-1 and TRBJ2-1, with TRBD1 matching over 7 bases. V was clipped by 0 bases and J by 5 bases; unmatched bases: 5. The CDR3 is made up of 15 amino acids. Per germline, CDR1 SGHRS and CDR2 YFSETQ. CDR3 region: CASSLETGLNNEQFF. CDR3 DNA: TGCGCCAGCAGCTTGGAGACAGGGCTAAACAATGAGCAGTTCTTC.

This chain joins TRBV11-2 and TRBJ2-7; D might be TRBD1 (6 bases). The germline CDR1 and CDR2 sequences are SGHAT and FQNNGV. V lost 5 bases, J lost 7 bases, and 9 bases lay in between. The CDR3 consists of 11 residues. The CDR3, as DNA: TGTGCCAGCAGCCAACAGGGTGAGCAGTACTTC. Its translation: CASSQQGEQYF.

The rearrangement joins TRBV5-4 to TRBJ2-3; D might be TRBD2 (7 bases). The CDR3 loop spans 16 amino acids. Looked up from germline, CDR1 is SGHNT and CDR2 is YYREEE (reference sequence). V was trimmed by 4 bases and J by 3 bases, leaving 18 bases between them. The CDR3 here is CASSRLLGGGTDTQYF. CDR3 nucleotide sequence: TGTGCCAGCAGCCGCCTTTTAGGGGGGGGTACAGATACGCAGTATTTT.

This clone showed up just once. This chain links TRBV6-5 with TRBJ1-2; the match to TRBD1 covers 7 bases. This CDR3 is 14 amino acids long. CDR1 MNHEY and CDR2 SVGAGI come from the germline V gene. V shed 6 bases and J 6 bases; nucleotides not matched to a gene: 10. The DNA for the CDR3 is TGTGCCAGCAGCTGGGGTGGGACAGTCCATGGCTACACCTTC. This encodes CASSWGGTVHGYTF.

This clone was seen a single time. This sequence joins TRBV24-1 and TRBJ2-5, with TRBD2 as a possible D gene (6 bases). The CDR3 has 14 amino acids. Trimming took off 5 bases at V and 1 base at J, with 10 bases between the two ends. Germline loops: CDR1 KGHDR, CDR2 SFDVKD. Here the CDR3 reads CATSGFSGQETQYF. In nucleotides, the CDR3 is TGTGCCACCAGTGGTTTTAGCGGCCAAGAGACCCAGTACTTC.

The rearrangement links TRBV29-1 to TRBJ2-7; perhaps TRBD1 as D (6 bases). The V end lost 7 bases, the J end lost 0 bases, and 10 bases lay between the germline ends. Per the germline V gene, CDR1 is SQVTM and CDR2 is ANQGSEA. CDR3 length: 12 amino acids. Here the CDR3 reads CSAEGHSYEQYF. CDR3 in DNA: TGCAGCGCCGAGGGACACTCCTACGAGCAGTACTTC.

This clone was picked up one time. V and J are TRBV5-4 and TRBJ1-2; TRBD1 matches at 7 bases. Trimming took 0 bases from V and 3 from J; bases not matched to a gene: 5. The V gene's germline CDR1 is SGHNT and CDR2 YYREEE (reference sequence). This CDR3 comprises 15 residues. The CDR3 spells CASSLDRDSHYGYTF. DNA for the CDR3: TGTGCCAGCAGCTTGGACCGGGACAGTCACTATGGCTACACCTTC.

The chain links TRBV11-2 to TRBJ2-5, with 15 bases fitting TRBD2. Germline V lookup: CDR1 SGHAT, CDR2 FQNNGV. The CDR3 length is 17 residues. V trimming: 5 bases; J trimming: 5 bases; junction bases outside the gene matches: 9. CDR3 nucleotides: TGTGCCAGCAGCCTGGGGACTAGCGGGGGGATGTTGGAGACCCAGTACTTC. Encoded protein: CASSLGTSGGMLETQYF.

The rearrangement joins TRBV12-3 or TRBV12-4 to TRBJ1-1; no definite D call. V gave up 5 bases and J gave up 3 bases, with 7 bases separating them. The CDR3 contains 12 residues. This CDR3 reads CASSTLYTEAFF. Here the CDR3 DNA reads TGTGCCAGCAGTACCCTATACACTGAAGCTTTCTTT.

The chain carries TRBV7-9 and TRBJ1-5, with a weak D call TRBD1 (5 bases). The germline V and J ends were trimmed by 5 bases and 5 bases, with 13 bases remaining between them. CDR1 SEHNR and CDR2 FQNEAQ come from the germline V gene (reference sequence). The CDR3 extends over 14 amino acids. The CDR3 loop is CASSPPGRDQPQHF. CDR3 coding DNA: TGTGCCAGCAGCCCCCCCGGCAGGGATCAGCCCCAGCATTTT.

The chain combines TRBV6-6 with TRBJ1-6, with 7 bases lining up with TRBD1. Germline lookup yields CDR1 MNHNY and CDR2 SVGAGI (reference sequence). The J segment lost 7 bases and the V segment lost 2 bases, leaving 5 bases of the junction unmatched. CDR3 length equals 15 residues. The CDR3 nucleotides read TGTGCCAGCAGTTACGTCACAGGGGACAATTCACCCCTCCACTTT. This encodes CASSYVTGDNSPLHF.

The count of this clone is one. The chain combines TRBV28 with TRBJ1-5; no clear D. Germline loops: CDR1 MDHEN, CDR2 SYDVKM. The CDR3 length is 15 residues. The V end lost 7 bases, the J end lost 6 bases, and 19 bases lay between the germline ends. The DNA of the CDR3 is TGTGCCAGCAACTCGCCGGCCGGAGTAGGTCAGCCCCAGCATTTT. It specifies CASNSPAGVGQPQHF.

This chain joins TRBV7-3 and TRBJ1-2; D ambiguous. This CDR3 is built from 15 residues. The V end was cut by 3 bases, the J end by 6 bases, with 17 bases between. Germline V gene data show CDR1 as SGHTA and CDR2 as FQGTGA. The CDR3 bases are TGTGCCAGCAGCTTCCAAACACAGACGCCGGATGGCTACACCTTC. Protein: CASSFQTQTPDGYTF.

The chain has TRBV19 and TRBJ1-1, with 10 bases that match TRBD1. After removal of 6 bases from V and 4 bases from J, the junction contained 2 bases not matched to a gene. The CDR3 sequence is 13 residues long. Germline CDR1 LNHDA, CDR2 SQIVND (reference sequence). CDR3 DNA: TGTGCCAGTAGGGGACAGGGGAGCACTGAAGCTTTCTTT. Amino acid sequence: CASRGQGSTEAFF.

The V call is TRBV9, the J call TRBJ2-3; 8 bases fit TRBD2. This CDR3 contains 15 residues. Germline lookup yields CDR1 SGDLS and CDR2 YYNGEE. The V and J ends lost 0 bases and 1 base, in that order; junction bases with no gene match: 1. The CDR3 sequence: CASSVAAGGTDTQYF. The CDR3 nucleotides read TGTGCCAGCAGCGTAGCAGCGGGGGGCACAGATACGCAGTATTTT.

The CDR3 protein is CASSLWGGGIHEKLFF. The CDR3 nucleotides read TGTGCCAGCAGTTTATGGGGAGGGGGTATCCATGAAAAACTGTTTTTT. The genes are TRBV28 and TRBJ1-4, with D possibly being TRBD1 (6 bases). Germline loops: CDR1 MDHEN, CDR2 SYDVKM. The length of the CDR3 is 16 residues. The V and J ends lost 0 bases and 6 bases respectively, with 14 bases between them.

This sequence joins TRBV5-1 and TRBJ2-7; D perhaps matches TRBD1 (5 bases). V shed 3 bases and J shed 0 bases, with 10 bases lying between them. Germline V CDR1 and CDR2: SGHRS, YFSETQ. The CDR3 length is 14 residues. CDR3 in amino acids: CASSSDSLSYEQYF. For the CDR3, the DNA is TGCGCCAGCAGCTCCGACAGCCTCTCCTACGAGCAGTACTTC. Full variable domain (remainder filled in from reference TRBV5-1 and TRBJ2-7): KAGVTQTPRYLIKTRGQQVTLSCSPISGHRSVSWYQQTPGQGLQFLFEYFSETQRNKGNFPGRFSGRQFSNSRSEMNVSTLELGDSALYLCASSSDSLSYEQYFGPGTRLTVT.

A single count supports this clone. This chain connects TRBV19 to TRBJ2-5; D remains ambiguous. Germline V CDR1 and CDR2: LNHDA, SQIVND (reference sequence). The CDR3 is 14 residues long. V dropped 5 bases and J dropped 4 bases, with 14 bases sitting between them. In DNA, the CDR3 is TGTGCCAGTAGTTTTGGTTGGTCGGGAGAGACCCAGTACTTC. Its protein is CASSFGWSGETQYF.

The CDR3 region has the DNA TGCGCCAGCCTTCGCGCCGATGAGCAGTTCTTC. This translates into CASLRADEQFF. The chain carries TRBV10-2 and TRBJ2-1; the D is unclear. CDR3 length: 11 residues. Germline values: CDR1 WSHSY, CDR2 SAAADI. The V gene lost 8 bases and the J gene lost 8 bases, with 10 bases spanning the gap.

This rearrangement joins TRBV1 to TRBJ1-2; no DNA check was done on the table's D call, TRBD1. TRBV1 is a pseudogene segment. The CDR3 is 14 residues long. The CDR3 DNA follows: TGCACCAGCAGCCAAGAGGGCCGGAACTATGGCTACACCTTC. Amino acid sequence: CTSSQEGRNYGYTF.

The chain couples TRBV19 to TRBJ1-2, with 7 bases fitting TRBD1. This CDR3 has 18 residues. The trim removed 7 bases at V and 5 bases at J, leaving 22 bases unmatched. Per germline, CDR1 LNHDA and CDR2 SQIVND (reference sequence). This chain's CDR3 is CASTKSPPRTGSSYGYTF. The CDR3 DNA reads as TGTGCCAGTACCAAATCCCCGCCTCGGACAGGCAGTTCTTATGGCTACACCTTC.

The rearrangement links TRBV28 to TRBJ2-3; TRBD2 matches at 8 bases. There are 14 residues in the CDR3. Looked up from germline, CDR1 is MDHEN and CDR2 is SYDVKM. V shed 3 bases, J shed 7 bases, and the junction held 6 bases outside the gene matches. This chain's CDR3 is CASSFGGAWNTQYF. The CDR3 nucleotides are TGTGCCAGCAGTTTCGGGGGGGCCTGGAATACGCAGTATTTT.

The gene calls are TRBV6-1 and TRBJ1-5; maybe TRBD1 (6 bases). Trimming took off 1 base at V and 7 bases at J, with 11 bases between the two ends. Germline V lookup: CDR1 MNHNS, CDR2 SASEGT. The CDR3 runs to 14 residues. CDR3 nucleotides: TGTGCCAGCAGTGAAGACTGGGACATCCAGCCCCAGCATTTT. Its translation: CASSEDWDIQPQHF.

The chain has TRBV1 and TRBJ2-3; the table's D gene call, TRBD1, was not cross checked with the DNA. TRBV1 is assigned pseudogene status. The CDR3 runs to 12 residues. The CDR3 sequence is CTSKRRADTQYF. As DNA, the CDR3 is TGCACCAGCAAGCGCAGGGCAGATACGCAGTATTTT.

V gene TRBV21-1 combines with J gene TRBJ1-1. TRBV21-1 is a pseudogene. The CDR3 covers 13 residues. The CDR3 region is CASSIRVNTEAFF. In DNA form, the CDR3 reads TGTGCCAGCAGCATACGGGTGAACACTGAAGCTTTCTTT.

The chain employs TRBV5-6 and TRBJ1-6; TRBD1 might be the D (6 bases). This CDR3 region has 14 residues. The germline gives CDR1 SGHDT, CDR2 YYEEEE. V lost 3 bases and J 10 bases, leaving 14 bases between the germline ends. The CDR3 sequence is CASSYREKYSPLHF. CDR3 bases: TGTGCCAGCAGCTACAGGGAAAAGTACTCACCCCTCCACTTT.